This T cell receptor (beta chain) was recorded in a study of T cell repertoires in cytomegalovirus infection. Across the whole study: Indications came from public TCR beta signatures; they pointed to CMV infection and to a matching HLA type.

Study-level findings and limits: Summed frequency of shared TCR beta families picked out CMV carriers who also had the relevant HLA. Dominating the ex vivo response were HLA-C-restricted CMV-specific TCR beta clonotypes.

With V trimmed by 3 bases and J by 4 bases, 2 bases remained unmatched. Germline V CDR1 and CDR2: DFQATT, SNEGSKA (reference sequence). The CDR3 is 13 residues long. TCRdb itself ran the reads through MiXCR, one entry per CDR3 protein. The sample has approximately 140,000 distinct CDR3 sequences, under 30% seen once. Remarks on this clonotype: What it recognizes is unknown.

The chain employs TRBV20-1 and TRBJ2-3, with 9 positions matching TRBD2. This sequence was found in a human donor in good health (CMV status not recorded). Some clones in this sample may be carry-over from other donors' samples. Sequenced sample: PBMCs, sequenced either directly or after in vitro stimulation (not recorded which). The CDR3 DNA sequence: TGCAGTGCTAGCGCGGGGGGGGCAGATACGCAGTATTTT. This encodes CSASAGGADTQYF.